This is a list of T cell receptor beta chains from one sample in a study of T cell responses to AZD1222 COVID-19 vaccine. Only in-frame clones appear in the TCRdb table, and some are missing; sequencing was by immunoSEQ multiplex PCR. The sample shows tens of thousands of clones, about 88% of them seen only once. Sequenced here: peripheral blood, sampled 28 days after the second AZD1222 dose. These receptors were obtained from an adult who received the AZD1222 COVID-19 vaccine. The CDR3 runs from the conserved cysteine through the conserved F or W. The D gene is left open where the match is weak. Not every row has a clone size; where given, it reads once, few, many or a size class.

d_gene | j_gene | v_gene | abundance | CDR3aa | CDR3nt
TRBD1 | TRBJ2-5 | TRBV7-3 | - | CASSLDRGETQYF | TGTGCCAGCAGCTTGGACAGGGGAGAGACCCAGTACTTC
TRBD2 | TRBJ2-3 | TRBV18 | - | CASSPRSGGATDTQYF | TGTGCCAGCTCACCACGTAGCGGGGGGGCCACAGATACGCAGTATTTT
TRBD1 | TRBJ1-1 | TRBV6-5 | - | CASSFDRGRGDTEAFF | TGTGCCAGCAGTTTTGACAGGGGGCGAGGGGACACTGAAGCTTTCTTT
- | TRBJ1-6 | TRBV7-9 | - | CASSYRERSPLHF | TGTGCCAGCAGCTACAGGGAGAGGTCACCCCTCCACTTT
- | TRBJ1-5 | TRBV3-1/TRBV3-2 | - | CASSRGGRQPQHF | TGTGCCAGCAGCCGGGGGGGTCGGCAGCCCCAGCATTTT
- | TRBJ1-1 | TRBV28 | once | CASSPPNTEAFF | TGTGCCAGCAGCCCCCCGAACACTGAAGCTTTCTTT
TRBD1 | TRBJ1-2 | TRBV7-2 | once | CASSSTGASYGYTF | TGTGCCAGCAGCTCCACAGGGGCTAGCTATGGCTACACCTTC
- | TRBJ2-2 | TRBV12-5 | - | CASGETVNTGELFF | TGTGCTAGTGGTGAGACAGTAAACACCGGGGAGCTGTTTTTT
TRBD1 | TRBJ1-2 | TRBV3-1/TRBV3-2 | few | CASSPARQGAYGYTF | TGTGCCAGCAGTCCCGCTCGACAGGGTGCGTATGGCTACACCTTC
TRBD1 | TRBJ1-4 | TRBV9 | - | CASSVGGQGLEKLFF | TGTGCCAGCAGCGTCGGGGGACAGGGTCTCGAAAAACTGTTTTTT
- | TRBJ2-1 | TRBV6-5 | - | CASSSGFSYNEQFF | TGTGCCAGCAGTTCAGGGTTTTCCTACAATGAGCAGTTCTTC
- | TRBJ2-2 | TRBV14 | - | CASSQVQGRSGELFF | TGTGCCAGCAGCCAAGTTCAGGGGCGTAGCGGGGAGCTGTTTTTT
- | TRBJ2-1 | TRBV3-1/TRBV3-2 | - | CASSQDRVGNNEQFF | TGTGCCAGCAGCCAAGACAGGGTGGGGAACAATGAGCAGTTCTTC
- | TRBJ1-4 | TRBV7-9 | - | CASSWLGEKLFF | TGTGCCAGCAGCTGGTTAGGGGAAAAACTGTTTTTT
- | TRBJ1-6 | TRBV3-1/TRBV3-2 | - | CASSHYTGQGDSPLHF | TGTGCCAGCAGCCACTACACAGGGCAGGGAGATTCACCCCTCCACTTT
- | TRBJ1-4 | TRBV2 | - | CASSEISPDYGEKLFF | TGTGCCAGCAGTGAAATCAGTCCCGACTATGGTGAAAAACTGTTTTTT
- | TRBJ2-5 | TRBV19 | - | CASSIRETQYF | TGTGCCAGTAGCATTCGGGAGACCCAGTACTTC
- | TRBJ1-4 | TRBV2 | once | CASRADSASEKLFF | TGTGCCAGCAGGGCAGACAGCGCGAGCGAAAAACTGTTTTTT
- | TRBJ2-3 | TRBV7-6 | - | CASRSGTDTQYF | TGTGCCAGCAGGTCTGGCACAGATACGCAGTATTTT
- | TRBJ2-5 | TRBV6-5 | - | CASSYAAGANQETQYF | TGTGCCAGCAGTTACGCGGCAGGGGCGAACCAAGAGACCCAGTACTTC
- | TRBJ1-3 | TRBV2 | few | CASSTQGSGNTIYF | TGTGCCAGCAGTACCCAGGGCTCTGGAAACACCATATATTTT
- | TRBJ1-2 | TRBV3-1/TRBV3-2 | - | CASSQDISTPSGYTF | TGTGCCAGCAGCCAAGACATCTCGACCCCTAGTGGCTACACCTTC
- | TRBJ1-2 | TRBV19 | - | CASSTGSGGGYTF | TGTGCCAGTAGTACTGGTTCCGGGGGCGGCTACACCTTC
- | TRBJ1-1 | TRBV6-5 | once | CASSRSGAEAFF | TGTGCCAGCAGTAGATCGGGGGCTGAAGCTTTCTTT
- | TRBJ1-2 | TRBV5-4 | - | CASSLSNRNYGYTF | TGTGCCAGCAGCTTGAGTAACAGGAACTATGGCTACACCTTC
TRBD1 | TRBJ2-1 | TRBV5-4 | - | CASSLAGGRNEQFF | TGTGCCAGCAGCTTGGCAGGGGGCAGGAATGAGCAGTTCTTC
- | TRBJ1-1 | TRBV3-1/TRBV3-2 | - | CASSHPRGSNTEAFF | TGTGCCAGCAGCCATCCCAGGGGATCGAACACTGAAGCTTTCTTT
- | TRBJ2-7 | TRBV6-2/TRBV6-3 | once | CASSYSRGATSYEQYF | TGTGCCAGCAGTTACTCTAGAGGGGCCACCTCCTACGAGCAGTACTTC
- | TRBJ1-1 | TRBV2 | - | CATRDRINTEAFF | TGTGCCACCCGTGACAGAATAAACACTGAAGCTTTCTTT
TRBD1 | TRBJ2-1 | TRBV5-4 | few | CASSKQGADEQFF | TGTGCCAGCAGCAAACAGGGGGCCGATGAGCAGTTCTTC
- | TRBJ2-3 | TRBV28 | once | CASSLLGRPTDTQYF | TGTGCCAGCAGTTTATTGGGGAGACCCACAGATACGCAGTATTTT
- | TRBJ2-7 | TRBV4-1 | - | CASSQDLAGVSYEQYF | TGCGCCAGCAGCCAAGATTTGGCAGGCGTCTCCTACGAGCAGTACTTC
TRBD1 | TRBJ2-1 | TRBV6-6 | - | CASSPGTGGVGEQFF | TGTGCCAGCAGTCCCGGGACAGGGGGAGTGGGTGAGCAGTTCTTC